This T cell receptor beta chain was sequenced for a study of cytomegalovirus exposure and HLA in healthy donors. Findings and caveats of the study: Productive status was seen about 90% or about 30% of the time for most TCR beta V segments in an earlier analysis.

The PCR made use of 60 Vbeta and 13 Jbeta primers. Sequencing was performed with immunoSEQ multiplex PCR; in TCRdb, only in-frame clones are kept and a portion is missing. The table has under 200,000 clones, around 80% seen once. Per germline, CDR1 LGHNA and CDR2 YSLEER. This CDR3 has 18 amino acids. V lost 2 bases, J lost 7 bases, and 13 bases stayed unmatched. Comment on this clone: Its antigen remains unknown.

This sequence was found in a man aged 35 to 55 in good health and CMV-seronegative. The material sequenced was PBMCs. This chain connects TRBV4-3 to TRBJ2-4; TRBD1 agrees at 11 bases. CDR3 bases: TGCGCCAGCAGCCAAACAAATAAGATGGGACAGGGGGTTAACATTCAGTACTTC. Translated, it gives CASSQTNKMGQGVNIQYF.